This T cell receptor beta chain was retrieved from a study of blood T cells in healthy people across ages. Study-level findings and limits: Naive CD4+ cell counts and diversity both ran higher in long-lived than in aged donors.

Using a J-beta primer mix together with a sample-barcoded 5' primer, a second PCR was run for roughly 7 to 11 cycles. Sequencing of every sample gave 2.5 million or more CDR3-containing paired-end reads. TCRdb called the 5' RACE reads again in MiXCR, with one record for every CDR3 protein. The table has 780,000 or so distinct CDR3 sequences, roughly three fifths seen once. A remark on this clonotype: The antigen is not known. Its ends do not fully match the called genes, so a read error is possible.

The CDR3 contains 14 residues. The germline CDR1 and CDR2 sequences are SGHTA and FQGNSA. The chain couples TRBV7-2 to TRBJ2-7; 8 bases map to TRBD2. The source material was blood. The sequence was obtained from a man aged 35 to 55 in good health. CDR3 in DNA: TGTGCCAACAGCCCCCCAGGACTGGCGGGAGGAAAGTACTTC. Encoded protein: CANSPPGLAGGKYF. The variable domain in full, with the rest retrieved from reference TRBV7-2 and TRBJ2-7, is GAGVSQSPSNKVTEKGKDVELRCDPISGHTALYWYRQSLGQGLEFLIYFQGNSAPDKSGLPSDRFSAERTGGSVSTLTIQRTQQEDSAVYLCANSPPGLAGGKYFGPGTRLTVT.